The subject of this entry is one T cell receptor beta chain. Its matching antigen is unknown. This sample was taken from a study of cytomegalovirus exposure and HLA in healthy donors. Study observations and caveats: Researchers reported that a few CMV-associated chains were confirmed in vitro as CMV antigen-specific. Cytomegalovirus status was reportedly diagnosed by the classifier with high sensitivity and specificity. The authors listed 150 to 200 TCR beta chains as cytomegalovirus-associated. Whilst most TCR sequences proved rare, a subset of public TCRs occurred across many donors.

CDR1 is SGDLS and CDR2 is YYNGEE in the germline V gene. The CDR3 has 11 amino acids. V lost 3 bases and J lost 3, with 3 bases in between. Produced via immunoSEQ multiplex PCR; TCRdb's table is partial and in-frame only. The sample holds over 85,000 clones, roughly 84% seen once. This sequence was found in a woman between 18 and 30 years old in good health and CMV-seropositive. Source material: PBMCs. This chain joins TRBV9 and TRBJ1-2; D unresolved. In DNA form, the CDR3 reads TGTGCCAGCAGCGCCGACTATGGCTACACCTTC. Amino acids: CASSADYGYTF.